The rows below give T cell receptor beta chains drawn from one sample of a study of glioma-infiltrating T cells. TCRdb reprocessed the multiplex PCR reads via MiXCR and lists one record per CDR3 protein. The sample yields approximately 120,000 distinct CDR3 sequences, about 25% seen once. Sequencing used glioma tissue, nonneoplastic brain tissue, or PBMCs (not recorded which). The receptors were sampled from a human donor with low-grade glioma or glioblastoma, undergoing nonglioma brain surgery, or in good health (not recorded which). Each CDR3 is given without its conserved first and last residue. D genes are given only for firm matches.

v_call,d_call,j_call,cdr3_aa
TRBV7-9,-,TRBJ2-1,ASNLVGANEQF
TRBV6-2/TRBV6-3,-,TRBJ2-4,ASSLGRVEYPKNIQY
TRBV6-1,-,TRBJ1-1,ASSSLWTWDTEAF
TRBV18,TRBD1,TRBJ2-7,ASSPVRDSYEQY
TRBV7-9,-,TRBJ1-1,ASSPNGFTEAF
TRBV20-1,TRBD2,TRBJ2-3,SALAGGFYTQY
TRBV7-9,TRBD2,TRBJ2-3,ASSQTSGRAGDTQY
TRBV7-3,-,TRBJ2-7,ASSSLPGPTYEQY
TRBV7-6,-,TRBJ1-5,ASSSNINQPQH
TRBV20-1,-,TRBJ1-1,SARDPGTQGSDTEAF